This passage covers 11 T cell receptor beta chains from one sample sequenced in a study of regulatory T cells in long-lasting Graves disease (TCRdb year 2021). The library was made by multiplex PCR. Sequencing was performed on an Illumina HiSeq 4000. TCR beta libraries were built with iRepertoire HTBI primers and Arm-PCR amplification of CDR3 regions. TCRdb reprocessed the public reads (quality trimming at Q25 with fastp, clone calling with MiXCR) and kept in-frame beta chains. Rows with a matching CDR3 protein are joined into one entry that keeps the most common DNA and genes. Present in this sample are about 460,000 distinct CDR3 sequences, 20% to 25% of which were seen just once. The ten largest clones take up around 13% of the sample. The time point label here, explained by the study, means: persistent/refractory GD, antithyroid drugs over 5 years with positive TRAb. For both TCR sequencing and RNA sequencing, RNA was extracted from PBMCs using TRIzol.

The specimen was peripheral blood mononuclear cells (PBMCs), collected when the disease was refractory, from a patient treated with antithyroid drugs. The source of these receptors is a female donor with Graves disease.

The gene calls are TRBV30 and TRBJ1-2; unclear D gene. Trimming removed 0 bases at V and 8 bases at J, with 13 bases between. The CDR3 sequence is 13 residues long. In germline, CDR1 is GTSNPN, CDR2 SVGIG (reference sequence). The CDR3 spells CAWSVTGMAGYTF. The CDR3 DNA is TGTGCCTGGAGTGTAACCGGGATGGCCGGCTACACCTTC.

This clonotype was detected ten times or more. The CDR3 region has the DNA TGTGCCAGCAGTTTACCCGGCTTCGGTGAAGCTTTCTTT. Residues: CASSLPGFGEAFF. The rearrangement uses TRBV28 and TRBJ1-1; unclear D gene. Germline CDR1 reads MDHEN; CDR2 reads SYDVKM. This CDR3 spans 13 amino acids. Trimming cost V 2 bases and J 7 bases, with 11 bases left between them.

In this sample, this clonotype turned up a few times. Here the CDR3 reads CASSHGGSYEQYF. The CDR3 nucleotides read TGCGCCAGCAGCCATGGCGGCTCCTACGAGCAGTACTTC. The rearrangement links TRBV4-1 to TRBJ2-7; D remains unclear. CDR3 length equals 13 residues. Trimming took off 3 bases at V and 0 bases at J, with 6 bases between the two ends. CDR1 and CDR2 (germline): MGHRA, YSYEKL.

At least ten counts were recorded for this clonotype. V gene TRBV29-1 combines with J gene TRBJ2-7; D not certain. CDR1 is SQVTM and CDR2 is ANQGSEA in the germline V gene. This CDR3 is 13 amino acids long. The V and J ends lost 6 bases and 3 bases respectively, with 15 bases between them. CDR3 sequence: CSVLDGTLYEQYF. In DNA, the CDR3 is TGCAGCGTCCTGGACGGAACGCTCTACGAGCAGTACTTC.

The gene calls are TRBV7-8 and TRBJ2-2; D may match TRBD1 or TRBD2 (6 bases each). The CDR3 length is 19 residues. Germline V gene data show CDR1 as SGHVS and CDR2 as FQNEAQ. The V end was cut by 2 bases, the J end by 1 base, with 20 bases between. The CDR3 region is CASSLRRGSDSGNTGELFF. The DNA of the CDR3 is TGTGCCAGCAGCTTAAGGAGGGGGTCGGATAGCGGGAACACCGGGGAGCTGTTTTTT.

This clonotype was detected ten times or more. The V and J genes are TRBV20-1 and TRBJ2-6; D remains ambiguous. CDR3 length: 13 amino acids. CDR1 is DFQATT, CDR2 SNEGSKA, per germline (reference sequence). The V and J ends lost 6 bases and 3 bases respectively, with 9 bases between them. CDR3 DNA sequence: TGCAGTGCCTATCCGAGTGGGGCCAACGTCCTGACTTTC. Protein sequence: CSAYPSGANVLTF.

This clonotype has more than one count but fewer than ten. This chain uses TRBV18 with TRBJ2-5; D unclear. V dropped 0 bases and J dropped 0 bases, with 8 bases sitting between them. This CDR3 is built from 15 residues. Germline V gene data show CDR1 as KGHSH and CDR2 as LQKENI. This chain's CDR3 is CASSPPVGYQETQYF. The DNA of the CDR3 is TGTGCCAGCTCACCACCGGTGGGATACCAAGAGACCCAGTACTTC.

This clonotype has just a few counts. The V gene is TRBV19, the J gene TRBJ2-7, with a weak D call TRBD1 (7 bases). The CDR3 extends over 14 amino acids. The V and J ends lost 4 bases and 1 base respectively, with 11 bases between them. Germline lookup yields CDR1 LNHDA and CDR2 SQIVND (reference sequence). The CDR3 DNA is TGTGCCAGTAGTAACCAGGGGGGTTCCTACGAGCAGTACTTC. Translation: CASSNQGGSYEQYF.

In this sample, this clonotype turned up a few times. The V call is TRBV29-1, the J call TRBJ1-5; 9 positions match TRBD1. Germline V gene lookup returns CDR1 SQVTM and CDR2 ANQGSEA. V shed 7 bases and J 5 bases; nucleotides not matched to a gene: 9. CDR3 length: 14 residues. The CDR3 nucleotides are TGCAGCGCCGCCGGGACAGGGAAGGATCAGCCCCAGCATTTT. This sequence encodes CSAAGTGKDQPQHF.

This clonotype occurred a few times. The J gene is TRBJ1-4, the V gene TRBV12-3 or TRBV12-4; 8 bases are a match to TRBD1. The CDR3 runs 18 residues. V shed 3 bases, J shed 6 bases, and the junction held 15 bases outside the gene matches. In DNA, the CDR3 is TGTGCCAGCAGTTTTAGGACAGGGTTTTGGGGGATACATGAAAAACTGTTTTTT. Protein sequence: CASSFRTGFWGIHEKLFF.

CDR3 loop: CASSHRILPGQGGRGNTGELFF. In nucleotides, the CDR3 is TGTGCCAGCAGCCACAGGATACTTCCGGGACAGGGGGGTCGGGGGAACACCGGGGAGCTGTTTTTT. J is TRBJ2-2 and V is TRBV2, with 11 bases fitting TRBD1. Germline trimming cut 6 bases from V and 1 base from J; bases unmatched to any gene: 22. The germline CDR1 and CDR2 sequences are SNHLY and FYNNEI. CDR3 length: 22 residues.